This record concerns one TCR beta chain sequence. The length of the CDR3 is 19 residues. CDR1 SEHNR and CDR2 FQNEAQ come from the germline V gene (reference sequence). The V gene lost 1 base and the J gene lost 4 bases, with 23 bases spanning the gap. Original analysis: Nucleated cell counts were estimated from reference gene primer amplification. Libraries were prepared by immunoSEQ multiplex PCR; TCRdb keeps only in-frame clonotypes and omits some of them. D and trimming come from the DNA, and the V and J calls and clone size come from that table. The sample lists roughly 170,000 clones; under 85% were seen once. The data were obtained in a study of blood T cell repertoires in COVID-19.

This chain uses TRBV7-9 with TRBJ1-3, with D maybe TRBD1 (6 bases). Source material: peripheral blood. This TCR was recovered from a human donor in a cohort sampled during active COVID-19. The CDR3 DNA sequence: TGTGCCAGCAGCTTAGTAGTGGGTGCCAGGACAGCGTCAGGAAACACCATATATTTT. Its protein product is CASSLVVGARTASGNTIYF.